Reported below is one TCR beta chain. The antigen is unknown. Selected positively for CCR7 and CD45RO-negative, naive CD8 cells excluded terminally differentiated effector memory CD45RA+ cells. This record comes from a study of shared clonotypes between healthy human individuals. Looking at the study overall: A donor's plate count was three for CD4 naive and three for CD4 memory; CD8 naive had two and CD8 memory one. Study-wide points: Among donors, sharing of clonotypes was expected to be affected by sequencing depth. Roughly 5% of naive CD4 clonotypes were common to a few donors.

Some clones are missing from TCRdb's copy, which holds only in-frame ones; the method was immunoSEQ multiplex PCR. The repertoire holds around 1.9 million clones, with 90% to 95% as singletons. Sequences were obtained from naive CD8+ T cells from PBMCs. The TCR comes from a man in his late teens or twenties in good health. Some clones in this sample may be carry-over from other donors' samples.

Here the CDR3 DNA reads TGTGCCAGCAGCAAACGGGCGAGGGACTCCTACGAGCAGTACTTC. Its translation is CASSKRARDSYEQYF. The chain combines TRBV21-1 with TRBJ2-7; the D call in the table, TRBD2, was not verified against the DNA. TRBV21-1 is a listed pseudogene. CDR3 length: 15 residues.